The 11 T cell receptor beta chains below were found in one sample sequenced in a study of T-cell reconstitution after alpha-beta-depleted transplantation in children. It was with unique molecular identifiers that the TCRbeta library was prepared. TCRdb re-called the PCR reads through MiXCR, storing one row per CDR3 protein. The sample has 400,000 to 500,000 distinct CDR3 sequences, 9.5% to 13% seen once. Material: PBMCs from the stem cell graft donor, obtained from the stem cell graft. The receptor set was obtained from a human donor who donated a stem cell graft to a child with acute myeloid leukemia.

This clonotype was observed a handful of times. The chain recombines TRBV12-3 or TRBV12-4 with TRBJ2-5; TRBD2 is a possible D gene (6 bases). Between the trimmed V and J ends, which lost 7 bases and 3 bases, there was a span of 9 bases. This CDR3 region has 12 residues. The CDR3 DNA sequence: TGTGCCAGCAATGGAGGGGAAGAGACCCAGTACTTC. Its protein is CASNGGEETQYF.

This clonotype has just a few counts. The rearrangement joins TRBV24-1 to TRBJ2-2, with D unclear. V dropped 0 bases and J dropped 4 bases, with 2 bases sitting between them. CDR3 length: 13 amino acids. Germline V gene data show CDR1 as KGHDR and CDR2 as SFDVKD. The chain's CDR3 is CATSDLATGELFF. The DNA of the CDR3 is TGTGCCACCAGTGATTTGGCCACCGGGGAGCTGTTTTTT.

The chain uses TRBV4-1 and TRBJ2-7; TRBD2 agrees at 8 bases. Per the germline V gene, CDR1 is MGHRA and CDR2 is YSYEKL. V dropped 0 bases and J dropped 3; count of bases not matched to a gene: 13. This CDR3 has 18 residues. In nucleotides, the CDR3 is TGCGCCAGCAGCCAAGATCCCCTGGCTAGCGGGTATGGCTACGAGCAGTACTTC. It specifies CASSQDPLASGYGYEQYF.

In this sample, this clonotype turned up many times. The chain recombines TRBV25-1 with TRBJ2-7; a possible D gene is TRBD1 (6 bases). Germline loops: CDR1 MGHDK, CDR2 SYGVNS. The CDR3 is 12 residues long. V was pared by 3 bases and J by 6 bases, with 9 bases between. CDR3 amino acids: CASSDSGAEQYF. The CDR3, as DNA: TGTGCCAGCAGTGACTCAGGGGCCGAGCAGTACTTC.

V and J are TRBV5-1 and TRBJ2-7; 10 bases fit TRBD2. The junction had 4 bases not matched to a gene; V was cut back by 2 bases and J by 2 bases. From germline, CDR1 is SGHRS and CDR2 YFSETQ. The CDR3 contains 15 residues. CDR3 region: CASSFGLAETYEQYF. CDR3 in DNA: TGCGCCAGCAGCTTCGGACTAGCGGAGACCTACGAGCAGTACTTC.

This clonotype occurred a few times. This chain links TRBV5-1 with TRBJ2-5; 7 bases are shared with TRBD1. The CDR3 has 14 amino acids. Germline V gene lookup returns CDR1 SGHRS and CDR2 YFSETQ. V trimming: 3 bases; J trimming: 4 bases; junction bases outside the gene matches: 6. CDR3 sequence: CASSSRGTPETQYF. CDR3 DNA: TGCGCCAGCAGCTCCAGGGGGACCCCAGAGACCCAGTACTTC.

This clonotype appeared a few times. The chain links TRBV12-3 or TRBV12-4 to TRBJ1-5, with D unresolved. Between the trimmed V and J ends, which lost 8 bases and 0 bases, there was a span of 20 bases. This CDR3 comprises 17 residues. The CDR3 is CASPKARGVDSNQPQHF. Here the CDR3 DNA reads TGTGCCAGCCCAAAGGCCCGGGGAGTAGATAGCAATCAGCCCCAGCATTTT.

The chain employs TRBV4-3 and TRBJ2-6, with 8 bases aligning to TRBD1. Germline V gives CDR1 LGHNA, CDR2 YSLEER. Unmatched junction bases numbered 7, after V lost 5 bases and J lost 1 base. The CDR3 spans 17 residues. CDR3 bases: TGCGCCAGCAGCTTAGGACAGGGTGGGTCTGGGGCCAACGTCCTGACTTTC. Amino acid sequence: CASSLGQGGSGANVLTF.

This clonotype was recorded a few times. The chain uses TRBV11-2 and TRBJ2-3; 10 positions match TRBD2. CDR1 and CDR2 (germline): SGHAT, FQNNGV. The CDR3 covers 18 residues. V shed 1 base and J 2 bases; nucleotides not matched to a gene: 9. As DNA, the CDR3 is TGTGCCAGCAGCTTAGTTATAGCGGGGGGCCCCTCCACAGATACGCAGTATTTT. This codes for CASSLVIAGGPSTDTQYF.

This clonotype was counted ten times or more. V and J are TRBV6-5 and TRBJ1-1, with D unclear. CDR3 size: 11 residues. The V end was cut by 6 bases, the J end by 0 bases, with 2 bases between. Germline values: CDR1 MNHEY, CDR2 SVGAGI. The CDR3 DNA reads as TGTGCCAGCAGGCTGAACACTGAAGCTTTCTTT. Amino acid sequence: CASRLNTEAFF.

In this sample, this clonotype turned up a few times. The chain employs TRBV5-1 and TRBJ2-2, with D perhaps given as TRBD1 or TRBD2 (6 bases each). The germline V and J ends were trimmed by 1 base and 6 bases, with 13 bases remaining between them. The CDR3 is made up of 15 amino acids. CDR1 and CDR2 from the germline V gene are SGHRS and YFSETQ. This chain's CDR3 is CASSLLGGAPGELFF. CDR3 DNA sequence: TGCGCCAGCAGCTTGTTGGGGGGCGCCCCCGGGGAGCTGTTTTTT.